Below, one T cell receptor beta chain is given with its context. V lost 6 bases, J lost 0 bases, and 5 bases stayed unmatched. Germline CDR1 is MNHNY and CDR2 is SVGAGI (reference sequence). This CDR3 spans 15 amino acids. The data are from a study of control samples from healthy donors and cancer patients. The method was immunoSEQ multiplex PCR; TCRdb's version includes in-frame clones alone and lacks a portion of them. Of 150,000 to 200,000 clones in the sample, around 92% were seen once. This sequence joins TRBV6-6 and TRBJ1-3; 7 nucleotides agree with TRBD1. The sample comprised blood. This receptor was obtained from a woman under 40 in good health. This chain's CDR3 is CASRRTGSSGNTIYF. CDR3 DNA: TGTGCCAGCAGGAGGACAGGTAGCTCTGGAAACACCATATATTTT.